This T cell receptor beta chain was sequenced for a study of cytomegalovirus exposure and HLA in healthy donors. This PCR relied on a set of 60 Vbeta primers and 13 Jbeta primers. This table comes from immunoSEQ multiplex PCR, and its TCRdb copy is limited to in-frame clones, with some not included. The sample lists a few hundred thousand clones, 70% to 80% seen once, with less than 3.5% in the top ten. The receptor comes from a woman aged 55-69 years in good health and CMV-seropositive. Sequencing was done on a sample of PBMCs.

The CDR3 reads CSVDRGPYEAFF. The CDR3 DNA reads as TGCAGCGTTGACAGGGGGCCGTATGAAGCTTTCTTT. The genes are TRBV29-1 and TRBJ1-1; TRBD1 aligns across 8 bases. This CDR3 contains 12 residues. Germline-derived CDR1 and CDR2 are SQVTM and ANQGSEA. V lost 3 bases to trimming and J lost 7 bases; unmatched junction nucleotides: 4. The full variable domain, rest sourced from reference TRBV29-1 and TRBJ1-1, is SAVISQKPSRDICQRGTSLTIQCQVDSQVTMMFWYRQQPGQSLTLIATANQGSEATYESGFVIDKFPISRPNLTFSTLTVSNMSPEDSSIYLCSVDRGPYEAFFGQGTRLTVV.